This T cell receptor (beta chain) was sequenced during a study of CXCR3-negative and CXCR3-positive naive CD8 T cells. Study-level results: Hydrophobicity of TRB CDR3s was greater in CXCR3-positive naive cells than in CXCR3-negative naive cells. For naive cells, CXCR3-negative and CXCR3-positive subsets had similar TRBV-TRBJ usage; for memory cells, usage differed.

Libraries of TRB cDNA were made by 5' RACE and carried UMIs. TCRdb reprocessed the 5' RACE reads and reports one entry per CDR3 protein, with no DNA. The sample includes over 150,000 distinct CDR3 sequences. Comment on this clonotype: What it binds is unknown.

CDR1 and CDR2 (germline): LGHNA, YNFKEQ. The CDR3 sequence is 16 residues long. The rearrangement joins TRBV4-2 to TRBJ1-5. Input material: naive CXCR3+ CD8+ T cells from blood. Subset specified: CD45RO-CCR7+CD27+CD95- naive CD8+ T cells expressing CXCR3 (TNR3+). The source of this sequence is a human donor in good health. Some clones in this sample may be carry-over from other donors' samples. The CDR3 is CASSQHYRVGDQPQHF.